The entry that follows covers one TCR beta chain sequence. TCRdb's table, derived via immunoSEQ multiplex PCR, lists solely in-frame clones and lacks some. The sample yields fewer than 500,000 clones, around 79% seen once. This entry comes from a study of shared clonotypes between healthy human individuals. This CDR3 has 17 residues. Germline lookup yields CDR1 SGHAT and CDR2 FQNNGV. J was trimmed by 5 bases and V by 6 bases; bases with no gene match: 16. The clonotype originates from a woman in her thirties or forties in good health. Some clones in this sample may be carry-over from other donors' samples. This rearrangement joins TRBV11-2 to TRBJ2-7, with 10 bases identical to TRBD2. Sequenced input: PBMCs. CDR3 residues: CASRMGSGRRLLDEQYF. The DNA for the CDR3 is TGTGCCAGCAGAATGGGTAGCGGGAGGCGCCTCCTAGACGAGCAGTACTTC.